The 11 T cell receptor beta chains listed next were all sequenced from one sample in a study of T cell responses to AZD1222 COVID-19 vaccine. The assay was immunoSEQ multiplex PCR, and TCRdb's table has in-frame clones only and misses some. The table lists 150,000 to 200,000 clones, over 90% of them singletons. Sequencing was performed on peripheral blood, taken 28 days after the second AZD1222 dose. These receptors all come from an adult who received the AZD1222 COVID-19 vaccine.

The V and J genes are TRBV28 and TRBJ2-3, with D tentatively TRBD2 (6 bases). The CDR3 totals 15 residues. Germline CDR1 reads MDHEN; CDR2 reads SYDVKM. V lost 5 bases, J lost 5 bases, and 17 bases lay in between. CDR3 sequence reads: CASSQTRDSKDTQYF. The CDR3 nucleotides read TGTGCCAGCAGTCAGACCCGGGACTCTAAAGATACGCAGTATTTT.

The chain uses TRBV14 and TRBJ2-1, with a weak D call TRBD1 (5 bases). Germline CDR1 is SGHDN and CDR2 is FVKESK. The V end was cut by 4 bases, the J end by 12 bases, with 13 bases between. The CDR3 totals 12 residues. CDR3 nucleotides: TGTGCCAGCAGCCCCGACAGTGTTCGGCAGTTCTTC. It yields the protein CASSPDSVRQFF.

The chain employs TRBV6-2 or TRBV6-3 and TRBJ2-3; 8 nucleotides line up with TRBD1. V lost 5 bases, J lost 5 bases, and 12 bases stayed unmatched. The CDR3 has 16 residues. Germline V CDR1 and CDR2: MNHEY, SVGEGT. The CDR3 protein is CASSAPGTGSRDTQYF. The CDR3 bases are TGTGCCAGCAGTGCCCCCGGGACAGGAAGTAGAGATACGCAGTATTTT.

The chain links TRBV5-6 to TRBJ1-5, with a weak D call TRBD1 (6 bases). V was clipped by 1 base and J by 3 bases, with 11 bases between them. CDR3 length equals 15 residues. Germline assignment: CDR1 SGHDT and CDR2 YYEEEE. CDR3 in DNA: TGTGCCAGCAGCTTGAGGGGGACAACCAATCAGCCCCAGCATTTT. Protein sequence: CASSLRGTTNQPQHF. The variable domain in full, completed from reference TRBV5-6 and TRBJ1-5, reads DAGVTQSPTHLIKTRGQQVTLRCSPKSGHDTVSWYQQALGQGPQFIFQYYEEEERQRGNFPDRFSGHQFPNYSSELNVNALLLGDSALYLCASSLRGTTNQPQHFGDGTRLSIL.

This clone showed up just a few times. This sequence joins TRBV24-1 and TRBJ1-2, with 7 bases aligning to TRBD1. The V and J ends lost 3 bases and 4 bases, in that order; junction bases with no gene match: 1. The CDR3 extends over 13 amino acids. Germline V lookup: CDR1 KGHDR, CDR2 SFDVKD. In DNA, the CDR3 is TGTGCCACCAGTGATCGACAGGGCTATGGCTACACCTTC. It is translated as CATSDRQGYGYTF.

This clone was found many times. The chain employs TRBV2 and TRBJ1-4; D call uncertain. Per germline, CDR1 SNHLY and CDR2 FYNNEI. V lost 5 bases, J lost 6 bases, and 13 bases lay in between. The CDR3 spans 14 residues. The CDR3 coding sequence is TGTGCCAGCAGTTCAGCGTTTGATGATGAAAAACTGTTTTTT. Translated: CASSSAFDDEKLFF.

The rearrangement joins TRBV3-1 (or the pseudogene TRBV3-2) to TRBJ2-7; a possible D gene is TRBD2 (6 bases). Germline lookup yields CDR1 LGHDT and CDR2 YNNKEL (reference sequence). V gave up 7 bases and J gave up 6 bases, with 13 bases separating them. This CDR3 comprises 12 residues. CDR3 loop: CASTLGGSEQYF. The CDR3 DNA reads TGTGCCAGCACACTGGGGGGATCCGAGCAGTACTTC.

This chain links TRBV20-1 with TRBJ1-2, with 8 bases lining up with TRBD1. Germline assignment: CDR1 DFQATT and CDR2 SNEGSKA (reference sequence). Trimming cost V 3 bases and J 3 bases; bases outside gene matches: 6. This CDR3 region has 14 residues. The CDR3 protein is CSASKGQVYYGYTF. The CDR3 DNA is TGCAGTGCTAGTAAGGGACAGGTCTACTATGGCTACACCTTC.

The chain has TRBV12-5 and TRBJ2-3, with 9 bases lining up with TRBD1. This CDR3 comprises 21 residues. Germline V gene sequence: CDR1 LGHNT, CDR2 FRNRAP. V shed 1 base and J 1 base; nucleotides not matched to a gene: 18. In nucleotides, the CDR3 is TGTGCTAGTGGTTTGGCGATCCGGGACAGGGCGCCCTTGGGGGGCACAGATACGCAGTATTTT. Translating gives CASGLAIRDRAPLGGTDTQYF.

This chain links TRBV28 with TRBJ2-7; the match to TRBD1 covers 9 bases. CDR1 is MDHEN, CDR2 SYDVKM, per germline. V dropped 7 bases and J dropped 3; count of bases not matched to a gene: 4. The CDR3 has 13 residues. The CDR3 protein is CASMMGQGYEQYF. DNA for the CDR3: TGTGCCAGCATGATGGGACAGGGCTACGAGCAGTACTTC. Full variable domain (missing parts from reference TRBV28 and TRBJ2-7): DVKVTQSSRYLVKRTGEKVFLECVQDMDHENMFWYRQDPGLGLRLIYFSYDVKMKEKGDIPEGYSVSREKKERFSLILESASTNQTSMYLCASMMGQGYEQYFGPGTRLTVT.

J is TRBJ2-1 and V is TRBV7-3, with D unresolved. Trimming took off 2 bases at V and 9 bases at J, with 8 bases between the two ends. Per the germline V gene, CDR1 is SGHTA and CDR2 is FQGTGA. The CDR3 runs 12 residues. The CDR3 DNA is TGTGCCAGCAGCTTAGTAGGGCCTGAGCAGTTCTTC. Translated: CASSLVGPEQFF.